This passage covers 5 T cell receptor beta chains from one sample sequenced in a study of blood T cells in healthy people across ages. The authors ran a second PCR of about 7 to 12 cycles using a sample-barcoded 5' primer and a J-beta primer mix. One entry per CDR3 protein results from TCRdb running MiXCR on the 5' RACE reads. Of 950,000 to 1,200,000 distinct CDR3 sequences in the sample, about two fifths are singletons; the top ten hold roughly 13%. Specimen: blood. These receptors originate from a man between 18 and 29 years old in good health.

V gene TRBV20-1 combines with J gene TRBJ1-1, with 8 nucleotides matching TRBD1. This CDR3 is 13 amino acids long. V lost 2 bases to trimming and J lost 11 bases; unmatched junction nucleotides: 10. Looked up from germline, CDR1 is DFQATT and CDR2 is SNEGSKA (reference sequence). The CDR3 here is CSARTRDRTLAFF. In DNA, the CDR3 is TGCAGTGCTAGAACCCGGGACAGGACTCTGGCTTTCTTT.

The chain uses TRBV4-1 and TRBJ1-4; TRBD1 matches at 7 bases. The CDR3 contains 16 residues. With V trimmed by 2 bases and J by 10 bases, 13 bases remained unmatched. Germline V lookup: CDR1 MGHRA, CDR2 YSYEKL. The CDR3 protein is CASSQNVAGGIGKLFF. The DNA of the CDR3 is TGCGCCAGCAGCCAAAACGTGGCAGGGGGGATTGGAAAACTGTTTTTT.

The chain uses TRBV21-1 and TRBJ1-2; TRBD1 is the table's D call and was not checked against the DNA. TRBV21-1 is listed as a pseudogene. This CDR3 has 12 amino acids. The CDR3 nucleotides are TGTGCCAGCAGCAAATGCAGGGACGGCTACACCTTC. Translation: CASSKCRDGYTF.

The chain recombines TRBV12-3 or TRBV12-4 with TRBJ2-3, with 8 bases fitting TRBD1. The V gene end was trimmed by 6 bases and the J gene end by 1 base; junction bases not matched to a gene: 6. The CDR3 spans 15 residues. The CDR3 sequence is CASRGGQDGTDTQYF. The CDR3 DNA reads TGTGCCAGCAGGGGGGGACAGGACGGCACAGATACGCAGTATTTT.

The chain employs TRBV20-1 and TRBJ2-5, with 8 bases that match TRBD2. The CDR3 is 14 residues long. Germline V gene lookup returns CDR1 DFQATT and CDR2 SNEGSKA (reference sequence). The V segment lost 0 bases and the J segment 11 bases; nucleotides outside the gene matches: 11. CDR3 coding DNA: TGCAGTGCTAGAGATACGGGGGGGCGCAATGAGCAGTACTTC. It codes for CSARDTGGRNEQYF.